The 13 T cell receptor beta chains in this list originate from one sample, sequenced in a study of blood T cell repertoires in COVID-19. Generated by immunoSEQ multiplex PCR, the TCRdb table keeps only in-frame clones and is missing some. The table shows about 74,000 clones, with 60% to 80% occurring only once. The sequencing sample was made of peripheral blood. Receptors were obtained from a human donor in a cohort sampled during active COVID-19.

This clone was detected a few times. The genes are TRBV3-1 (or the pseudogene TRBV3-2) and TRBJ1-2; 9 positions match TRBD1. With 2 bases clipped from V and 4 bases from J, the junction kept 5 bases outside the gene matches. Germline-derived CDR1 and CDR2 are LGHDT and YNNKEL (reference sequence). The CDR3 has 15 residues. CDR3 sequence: CASSQPGQGTYGYTF. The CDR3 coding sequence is TGTGCCAGCAGCCAACCGGGACAGGGAACCTATGGCTACACCTTC.

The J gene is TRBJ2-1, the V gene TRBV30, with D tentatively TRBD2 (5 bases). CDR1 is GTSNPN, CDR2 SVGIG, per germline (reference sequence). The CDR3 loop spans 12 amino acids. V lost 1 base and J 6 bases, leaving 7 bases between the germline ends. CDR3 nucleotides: TGTGCCTGGAGTGCCCTAGCCAATGAGCAGTTCTTC. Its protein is CAWSALANEQFF.

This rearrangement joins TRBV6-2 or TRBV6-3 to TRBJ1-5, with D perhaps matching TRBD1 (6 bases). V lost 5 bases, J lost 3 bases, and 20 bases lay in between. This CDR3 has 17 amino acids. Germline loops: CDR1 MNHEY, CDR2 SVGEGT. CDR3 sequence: CASSRGPRQANNQPQHF. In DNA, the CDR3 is TGTGCCAGCAGTAGGGGCCCCCGACAGGCCAACAATCAGCCCCAGCATTTT.

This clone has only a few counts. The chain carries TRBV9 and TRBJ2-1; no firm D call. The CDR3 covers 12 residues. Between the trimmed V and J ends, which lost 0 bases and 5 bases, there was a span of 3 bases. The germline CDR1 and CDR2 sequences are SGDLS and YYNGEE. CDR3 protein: CASSVADNEQFF. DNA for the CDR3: TGTGCCAGCAGCGTAGCAGACAATGAGCAGTTCTTC.

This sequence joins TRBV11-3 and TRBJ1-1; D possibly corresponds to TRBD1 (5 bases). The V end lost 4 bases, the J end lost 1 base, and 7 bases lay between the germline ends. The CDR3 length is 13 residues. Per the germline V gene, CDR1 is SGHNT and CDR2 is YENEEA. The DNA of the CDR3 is TGTGCCAGCAGCTACCAGGGGAACACTGAAGCTTTCTTT. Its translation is CASSYQGNTEAFF.

The CDR3 DNA reads TGCAGCGTTGATAGCGGGGGGGTCGACAATGAGCAGTTCTTC. Amino acids: CSVDSGGVDNEQFF. The rearrangement joins TRBV29-1 to TRBJ2-1; 11 nucleotides match TRBD2. Trimming at V came to 3 bases and at J to 5 bases, leaving 3 bases not matched to a gene. Per the germline V gene, CDR1 is SQVTM and CDR2 is ANQGSEA. The CDR3 loop spans 14 amino acids.

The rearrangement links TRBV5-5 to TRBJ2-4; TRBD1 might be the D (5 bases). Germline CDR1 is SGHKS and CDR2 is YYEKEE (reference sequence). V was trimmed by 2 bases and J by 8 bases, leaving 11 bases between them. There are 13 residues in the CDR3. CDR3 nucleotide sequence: TGTGCCAGCAGCTTCGATAGGGGATACATTCAGTACTTC. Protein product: CASSFDRGYIQYF.

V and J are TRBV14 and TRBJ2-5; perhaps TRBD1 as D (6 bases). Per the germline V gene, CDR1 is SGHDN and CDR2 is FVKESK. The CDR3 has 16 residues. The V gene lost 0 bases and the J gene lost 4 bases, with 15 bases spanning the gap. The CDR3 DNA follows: TGTGCCAGCAGCCAAGACTTGGGGGCCATCACAGAGACCCAGTACTTC. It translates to CASSQDLGAITETQYF.

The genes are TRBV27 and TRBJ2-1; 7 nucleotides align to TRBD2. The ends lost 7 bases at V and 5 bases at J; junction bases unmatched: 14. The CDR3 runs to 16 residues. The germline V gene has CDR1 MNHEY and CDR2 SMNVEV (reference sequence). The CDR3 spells CASMGREAGFHNEQFF. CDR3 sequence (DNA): TGTGCCAGCATGGGTAGGGAAGCGGGATTCCACAATGAGCAGTTCTTC.

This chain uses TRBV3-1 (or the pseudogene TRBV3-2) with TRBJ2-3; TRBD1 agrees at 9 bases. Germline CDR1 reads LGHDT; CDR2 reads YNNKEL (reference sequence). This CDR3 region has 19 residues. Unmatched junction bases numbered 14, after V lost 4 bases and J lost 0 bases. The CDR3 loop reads CASSPDRGSSGPSTDTQYF. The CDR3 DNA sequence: TGTGCCAGCAGCCCGGACAGGGGTTCCTCCGGTCCTAGCACAGATACGCAGTATTTT.

CDR3 in amino acids: CASSSHRTSYTF. The DNA of the CDR3 is TGTGCCAGCAGTTCCCACCGGACTAGCTACACCTTC. The chain combines TRBV27 with TRBJ1-2; D remains ambiguous. The CDR3 is made up of 12 amino acids. V was shortened by 4 bases and J by 9 bases, with 12 bases between the two germline ends. CDR1 MNHEY and CDR2 SMNVEV come from the germline V gene (reference sequence).

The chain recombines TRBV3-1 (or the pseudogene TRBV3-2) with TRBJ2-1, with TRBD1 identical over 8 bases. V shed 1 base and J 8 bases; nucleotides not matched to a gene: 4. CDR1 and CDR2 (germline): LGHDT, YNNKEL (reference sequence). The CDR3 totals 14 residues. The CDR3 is CASSQAAGGDEQFF. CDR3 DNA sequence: TGTGCCAGCAGCCAAGCGGCAGGGGGCGATGAGCAGTTCTTC.

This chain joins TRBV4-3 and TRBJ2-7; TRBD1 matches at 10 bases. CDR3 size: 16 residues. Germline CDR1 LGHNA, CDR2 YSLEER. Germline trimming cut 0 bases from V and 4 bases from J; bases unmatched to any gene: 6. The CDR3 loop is CASSQDVGTGVYEQYF. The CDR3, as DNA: TGCGCCAGCAGCCAAGATGTCGGGACAGGGGTTTACGAGCAGTACTTC.